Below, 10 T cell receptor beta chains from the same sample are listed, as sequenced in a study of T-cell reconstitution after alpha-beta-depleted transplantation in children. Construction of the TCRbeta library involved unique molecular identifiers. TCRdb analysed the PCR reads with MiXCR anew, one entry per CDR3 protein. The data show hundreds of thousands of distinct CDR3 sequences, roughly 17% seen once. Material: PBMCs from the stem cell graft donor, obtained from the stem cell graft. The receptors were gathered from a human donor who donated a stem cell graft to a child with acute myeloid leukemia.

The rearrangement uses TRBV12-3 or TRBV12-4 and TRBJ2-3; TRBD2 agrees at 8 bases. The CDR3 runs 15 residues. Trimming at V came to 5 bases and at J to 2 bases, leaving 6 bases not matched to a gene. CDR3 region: CASSAIAGTTDTQYF. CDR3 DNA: TGTGCCAGCAGTGCGATAGCGGGGACCACAGATACGCAGTATTTT.

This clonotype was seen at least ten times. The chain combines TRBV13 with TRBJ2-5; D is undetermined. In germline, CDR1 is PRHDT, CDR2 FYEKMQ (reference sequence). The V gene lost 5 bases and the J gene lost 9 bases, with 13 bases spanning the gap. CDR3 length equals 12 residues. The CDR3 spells CASSGKTEAQYF. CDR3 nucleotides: TGTGCCAGCAGCGGGAAAACCGAGGCCCAGTACTTC.

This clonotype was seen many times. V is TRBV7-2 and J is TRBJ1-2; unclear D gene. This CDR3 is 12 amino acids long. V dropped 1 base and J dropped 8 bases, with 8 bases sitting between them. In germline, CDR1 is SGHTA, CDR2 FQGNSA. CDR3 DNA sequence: TGTGCCAGCAGCTTAGGACTCCTGGGCTACACCTTC. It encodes CASSLGLLGYTF.

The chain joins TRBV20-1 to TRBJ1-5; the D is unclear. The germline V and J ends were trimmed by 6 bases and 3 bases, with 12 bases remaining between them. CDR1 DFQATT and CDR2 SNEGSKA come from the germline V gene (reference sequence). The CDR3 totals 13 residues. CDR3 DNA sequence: TGCAGTGCCCCCCCGGCTAACAATCAGCCCCAGCATTTT. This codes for CSAPPANNQPQHF.

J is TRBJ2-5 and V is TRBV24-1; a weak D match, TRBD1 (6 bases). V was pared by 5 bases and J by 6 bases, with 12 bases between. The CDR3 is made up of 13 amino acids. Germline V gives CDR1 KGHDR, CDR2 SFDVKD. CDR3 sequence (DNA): TGTGCCACCAGTGTGGGGGCCTTGAAGACCCAGTACTTC. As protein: CATSVGALKTQYF.

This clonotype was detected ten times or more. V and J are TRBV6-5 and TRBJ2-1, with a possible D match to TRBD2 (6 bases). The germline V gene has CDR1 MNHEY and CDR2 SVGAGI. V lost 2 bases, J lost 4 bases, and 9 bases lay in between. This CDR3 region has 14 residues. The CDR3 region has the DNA TGTGCCAGCAGTTACCGGGACTCTTACAATGAGCAGTTCTTC. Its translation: CASSYRDSYNEQFF.

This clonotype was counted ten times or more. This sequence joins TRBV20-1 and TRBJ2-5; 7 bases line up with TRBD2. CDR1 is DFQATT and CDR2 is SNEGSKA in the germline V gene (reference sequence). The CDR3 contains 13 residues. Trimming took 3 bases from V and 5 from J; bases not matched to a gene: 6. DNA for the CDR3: TGCAGTGCTAGGGGGAGGGGTGGGGAGACCCAGTACTTC. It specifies CSARGRGGETQYF.

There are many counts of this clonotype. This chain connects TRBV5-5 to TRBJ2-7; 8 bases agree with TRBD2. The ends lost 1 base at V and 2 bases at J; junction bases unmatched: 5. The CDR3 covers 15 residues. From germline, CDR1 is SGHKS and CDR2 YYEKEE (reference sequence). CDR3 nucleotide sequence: TGTGCCAGCAGCTTGAGGTCGCGGGGGGCCTACGAGCAGTACTTC. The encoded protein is CASSLRSRGAYEQYF. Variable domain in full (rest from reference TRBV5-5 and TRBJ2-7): DAGVTQSPTHLIKTRGQQVTLRCSPISGHKSVSWYQQVLGQGPQFIFQYYEKEERGRGNFPDRFSARQFPNYSSELNVNALLLGDSALYLCASSLRSRGAYEQYFGPGTRLTVT.

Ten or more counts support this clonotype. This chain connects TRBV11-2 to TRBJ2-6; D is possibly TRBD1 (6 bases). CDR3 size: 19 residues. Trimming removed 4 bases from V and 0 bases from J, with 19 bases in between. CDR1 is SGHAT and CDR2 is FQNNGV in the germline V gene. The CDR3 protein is CASSSGIGTYLSGANVLTF. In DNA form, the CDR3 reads TGTGCCAGCAGCTCCGGCATCGGGACATACCTCTCTGGGGCCAACGTCCTGACTTTC. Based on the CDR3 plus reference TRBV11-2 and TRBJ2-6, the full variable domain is EAGVAQSPRYKIIEKRQSVAFWCNPISGHATLYWYQQILGQGPKLLIQFQNNGVVDDSQLPKDRFSAERLKGVDSTLKIQPAKLEDSAVYLCASSSGIGTYLSGANVLTFGAGSRLTVL.

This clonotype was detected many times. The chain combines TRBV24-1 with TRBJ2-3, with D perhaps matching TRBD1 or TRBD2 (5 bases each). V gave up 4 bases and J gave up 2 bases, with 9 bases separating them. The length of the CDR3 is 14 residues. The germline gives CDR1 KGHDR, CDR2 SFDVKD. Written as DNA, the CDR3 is TGTGCCACCAGTGAAGATGGGACCACAGATACGCAGTATTTT. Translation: CATSEDGTTDTQYF.